The entry that follows covers one T cell receptor beta chain sequence. It lacks a known antigen. Base qualities are not recorded, but no much larger clone differs from it by a single base. To estimate absolute template abundance from read counts, synthetic TCR analog templates were spiked into each PCR. The immunoSEQ assay used bias-controlled V and J gene primers to amplify TCRbeta CDR3 regions from genomic DNA. Rearranged TCRbeta segments were sequenced at approximately 20X coverage. The authors processed their data as follows. Sequencing errors were corrected by clustering and CDR3s were annotated against IMGT to assign V, D and J genes. Only productive TCRbeta rearrangements were used in downstream analyses, excluding out-of-frame or stop-codon sequences. Clonality was calculated as one minus the Shannon entropy normalized by the log of the number of unique productive sequences. Fisher's exact test with Benjamini-Hochberg correction, at a threshold of adjusted p below 0.01, was used to find clones that differed between time points or between blood and tumor. TCRdb limited this immuneACCESS table to in-frame rearrangements with V and J called. A share of clones is missing; checked studies link under half to unresolved V genes, and the rest is unexplained. Clone size and the V and J calls come from that table; the DNA yielded D and trimming. This sample lists tens of thousands of clones; around 74% were detected once. About 4.1% of the sample is held by the ten biggest clonotypes.

V is shortened by 0 bases, J by 2 bases, and the region joining them spans 7 bases. CDR1 and CDR2 are drawn from the germline V gene: SNHLY, FYNNEI. From the cysteine through the phenylalanine, the CDR3 covers 14 amino acids. Just CDR3 DNA is preserved here, 42 bases in frame from base 1. This sample is part of a study of PD-L1 blockade in urothelial cancer (dated by TCRdb to about 2017). Context from the whole study: All patients started therapy in the mid-2010s and received atezolizumab 1,200 mg intravenously every 3 weeks. About nine tenths of the roughly 29 patients were identified as males with urothelial cancer of bladder origin, and a prior smoking history was reported by 18 of 29 patients. Patients had an ECOG performance status of 0 or 1 and had received between 0 and 3 prior chemotherapy regimens. Blood samples were analyzed at two time points: 3 weeks after treatment start (second dose) and 6 weeks after treatment start. Blood samples gave median yields of 141,255 T cells and around 88,000 unique TCRs, along with a median clonality of 0.080. The study was an exploratory multi-omic analysis of somatic, immune and clinical correlates of response to PD-L1 blockade with atezolizumab in urothelial cancer. Pretreatment tumor samples, along with matched peripheral blood serially collected before and after atezolizumab treatment, were subjected to TCR sequencing. Progression-free survival longer than 6 months counted as durable clinical benefit, and TCR features were additionally tested against both progression-free and overall survival. In the same patients who had TCR sequencing, pretreatment tumors also underwent whole exome sequencing and RNA sequencing. About 10 patients achieved durable clinical benefit and approximately 20 did not. Just over 28 patients had pretreatment blood TCR-seq, about 25 had at least one posttreatment blood collection, and about 25 had tumor TCR-seq.

The sample's time point label, decoded: pretreatment peripheral blood. The cohort included about 30 patients with locally advanced or metastatic urothelial carcinoma who were treated at Memorial Sloan Kettering on a trial protocol. Peripheral blood mononuclear cells were collected pretreatment and during treatment, with between 1 and 8 total time points obtained per patient. The Qiagen DNeasy Blood extraction kit was used to purify genomic DNA from total PBMCs and tumor samples. Collected pretreatment and during treatment, PBMCs were isolated and stored as previously described. Results the study describes overall, beyond this receptor: At 3 weeks after the start of treatment, tumor-associated TCR clones in peripheral blood had expanded more in patients with durable benefit (n of about 20, p = 0.022). Because the sample size was small (n of about 30) and many of the analyses were exploratory, the results are meant to be hypothesis-generating. Improved progression-free and overall survival was found to be associated with pretreatment peripheral blood TCR clonality below the median.

The sequence is built from TRBV2 and TRBJ1-1, and TRBD1 may be the D gene, going by 5 matching bases. The receptor was derived from a man aged 65-85 years with urothelial cancer. Material: PBMCs, obtained around atezolizumab (anti-PD-L1) treatment. The CDR3 region has the sequence CASSEAGVNTEAFF. The sequenced DNA is TGTGCCAGCAGTGAAGCAGGGGTAAACACTGAAGCTTTCTTT.